This entry is about one T cell receptor beta chain. Its antigen is as yet unknown. The ends were cut back, 6 bases at V and 0 bases at J, with 5 bases in the middle. Germline lookup yields CDR1 ENHRY and CDR2 SYGVKD. The CDR3 length is 13 residues. The data belong to a study of blood T cells in healthy people across ages. Notes on the study in general: Unsorted PBMCs prevented conclusive naive versus antigen-experienced comparison.

Using a J-beta primer mix together with a sample-barcoded 5' primer, a second PCR was run for about 6 to 11 cycles. TCRdb re-analysed the 5' RACE reads in MiXCR, keeping a single row per CDR3 protein. The sample yields about 680,000 distinct CDR3 sequences, 49% seen once. This clonotype was obtained from a woman aged 60 to 75 in good health. This chain uses TRBV10-3 with TRBJ1-4; D unresolved. The sequencing sample was made of blood. DNA for the CDR3: TGTGCCATCAGGAGGGCAACTAATGAAAAACTGTTTTTT. Translating it yields CAIRRATNEKLFF.